These 21 T cell receptor beta chains were sequenced from one sample in a study of cytomegalovirus exposure and HLA in healthy donors. The PCR had 60 Vbeta and 13 Jbeta primers. TCRdb's table, derived via immunoSEQ multiplex PCR, lists solely in-frame clones and lacks some. The sample has 150,000 to 200,000 clones; around nine tenths are singletons. Input material: PBMCs. The receptors originated from a woman aged 18-30 years in good health and CMV-seronegative.

As to this clone: This CDR3 is also generated by other DNA sequences in the sample. This rearrangement joins TRBV18 to TRBJ1-2; 9 bases map to TRBD1. Per the germline V gene, CDR1 is KGHSH and CDR2 is LQKENI. J gave up 3 bases and V 3 bases, and 2 bases lay outside the gene matches. There are 14 residues in the CDR3. The CDR3: CASSPRTGDYGYTF. The CDR3 nucleotides are TGTGCCAGCTCACCCCGGACAGGGGACTATGGCTACACCTTC.

This sequence joins TRBV7-2 and TRBJ2-5; 7 bases fit TRBD1. CDR3 length equals 13 residues. Losses at the gene ends were 5 bases for V and 5 bases for J; bases not matched to a gene: 5. Germline V gene lookup returns CDR1 SGHTA and CDR2 FQGNSA. The CDR3 bases are TGTGCCAGCAGCCCGGGACAGTTCGAGACCCAGTACTTC. As protein: CASSPGQFETQYF.

The chain is built from TRBV4-2 and TRBJ2-3; 9 bases fit TRBD1. With 1 base clipped from V and 9 bases from J, the junction kept 2 bases outside the gene matches. The CDR3 is made up of 13 amino acids. In germline, CDR1 is LGHNA, CDR2 YNFKEQ. CDR3 loop: CASSQGTGETQYF. As DNA, the CDR3 is TGTGCCAGCAGCCAAGGGACAGGGGAGACGCAGTATTTT.

The gene calls are TRBV19 and TRBJ2-7, with 8 positions matching TRBD2. CDR1 is LNHDA and CDR2 is SQIVND in the germline V gene (reference sequence). Germline trimming cut 8 bases from V and 5 bases from J; bases unmatched to any gene: 14. The CDR3 covers 15 residues. The CDR3 sequence: CASRSAGGVANEQYF. In nucleotides, the CDR3 is TGTGCCAGTCGGTCCGCGGGAGGCGTCGCGAACGAGCAGTACTTC.

The chain employs TRBV4-2 and TRBJ2-7; 11 nucleotides match TRBD2. V was clipped by 0 bases and J by 3 bases; unmatched bases: 7. Germline V lookup: CDR1 LGHNA, CDR2 YNFKEQ. The length of the CDR3 is 17 residues. The CDR3 sequence: CASSQESRTSGSYEQYF. The CDR3 DNA reads as TGTGCCAGCAGCCAAGAATCGAGAACTAGCGGGAGCTACGAGCAGTACTTC.

V and J are TRBV11-2 and TRBJ2-1, with 13 bases matching TRBD2. The J segment lost 4 bases and the V segment lost 2 bases, leaving 8 bases of the junction unmatched. Germline values: CDR1 SGHAT, CDR2 FQNNGV. CDR3 size: 18 residues. The CDR3, as DNA: TGTGCCAGCAGCTTAATCAGGACTAGCGGGAGAAATTACAATGAGCAGTTCTTC. It is translated as CASSLIRTSGRNYNEQFF.

V usage is TRBV21-1 and J usage is TRBJ2-5; no check of the table's D call, TRBD1, against the DNA was made. TRBV21-1 is a pseudogene locus. The CDR3 has 16 residues. The CDR3 coding sequence is TGTGCCAGCAGCAAAGCGCTGGGACATAAACAAGAGACCCAGTACTTC. The encoded protein is CASSKALGHKQETQYF.

This chain joins TRBV5-1 and TRBJ2-5, with a weak D call TRBD2 (7 bases). The J call may be faulty, since TRBJ2-7 better matches the DNA end. CDR1 and CDR2 (germline): SGHRS, YFSETQ. The CDR3 sequence is 14 residues long. CDR3 bases: TGCGCCAGCAGCTGGGGGGGCGCCTCCTACGAGCAGTACTTC. Translation gives CASSWGGASYEQYF.

The J gene is TRBJ1-6, the V gene TRBV27; TRBD1 matches 7 bases. The CDR3 sequence is 15 residues long. Germline CDR1 reads MNHEY; CDR2 reads SMNVEV (reference sequence). J was trimmed by 10 bases and V by 5 bases; bases with no gene match: 11. Here the CDR3 DNA reads TGTGCCAGCAGTCCAAGACAGGGACTGAACTCACCCCTCCACTTT. This codes for CASSPRQGLNSPLHF.

This clone has only one observation. This chain uses TRBV19 with TRBJ2-5; 8 bases line up with TRBD1. The J call may be wrong; the DNA end is better matched by TRBJ2-7. Germline V CDR1 and CDR2: LNHDA, SQIVND (reference sequence). There are 14 residues in the CDR3. The chain's CDR3 is CASSRTGMVDEQYF. The CDR3 DNA is TGTGCCAGTAGTAGGACAGGGATGGTGGACGAGCAGTACTTC.

V usage is TRBV7-2 and J usage is TRBJ2-4; possible D gene TRBD2, 6 bases. V was clipped by 5 bases and J by 8 bases, with 16 bases between them. From germline, CDR1 is SGHTA and CDR2 FQGNSA. CDR3 length: 14 amino acids. CDR3 nucleotides: TGTGCCAGCAGCCCTCCGGGGGTCAGGGACATTCAGTACTTC. Translating gives CASSPPGVRDIQYF.

This rearrangement joins TRBV7-2 to TRBJ2-7, with 12 bases aligning to TRBD2. V gave up 5 bases and J gave up 7 bases; unmatched junction bases: 9. The CDR3 contains 15 residues. Germline CDR1 reads SGHTA; CDR2 reads FQGNSA. The CDR3 nucleotides are TGTGCCAGCAGCCCGAGACTAGCGGGAGATGGTGAGCAGTACTTC. Translated, it gives CASSPRLAGDGEQYF.

With respect to this clone: The junction and the germline gene differ at one end; a read error may be behind it. The V gene is TRBV7-7, the J gene TRBJ2-5; the D gene is possibly TRBD1 (6 bases). The CDR3 contains 13 residues. The germline V gene has CDR1 SSHAT and CDR2 FNYEAQ (reference sequence). For the CDR3, the DNA is TGTGCTAGCAGCTTAAACAGGGACGAGACCCAGTACTTC. Protein product: CASSLNRDETQYF.

The chain recombines TRBV5-1 with TRBJ1-1; no definite D call. The V and J ends lost 7 bases and 5 bases respectively, with 21 bases between them. Germline lookup yields CDR1 SGHRS and CDR2 YFSETQ. This CDR3 comprises 15 residues. The CDR3 sequence: CASSQLGLSRTEAFF. Written as DNA, the CDR3 is TGCGCCAGCTCTCAGCTCGGACTCTCACGGACTGAAGCTTTCTTT.

V gene TRBV6-5 combines with J gene TRBJ2-5; 8 positions match TRBD2. The J call may be mistaken, given a closer DNA end match to TRBJ2-7. The CDR3 runs 14 residues. Germline values: CDR1 MNHEY, CDR2 SVGAGI. This CDR3 is CASSLGRGAYEQYF. The CDR3 DNA is TGTGCCAGCAGCCTCGGGAGGGGTGCCTACGAGCAGTACTTC.

The rearrangement uses TRBV19 and TRBJ1-1; 10 bases fit TRBD1. Per germline, CDR1 LNHDA and CDR2 SQIVND (reference sequence). The V and J ends lost 5 bases and 10 bases, in that order; junction bases with no gene match: 13. This CDR3 has 15 amino acids. The chain's CDR3 is CASSPLDRGFRRAFF. CDR3 nucleotides: TGTGCCAGTAGTCCTCTGGACAGGGGGTTTCGTCGAGCTTTCTTT. Looking up the rest from reference TRBV19 and TRBJ1-1 gives the full variable domain: DGGITQSPKYLFRKEGQNVTLSCEQNLNHDAMYWYRQDPGQGLRLIYYSQIVNDFQKGDIAEGYSVSREKKESFPLTVTSAQKNPTAFYLCASSPLDRGFRRAFFGQGTRLTVV.

Concerning this clone itself: At one of its ends the junction is not consistent with the germline gene, which may arise from a read error. V usage is TRBV4-2 and J usage is TRBJ1-4, with 7 bases fitting TRBD1. Germline values: CDR1 LGHNA, CDR2 YNFKEQ. This CDR3 is built from 16 residues. The CDR3 bases are TGTGCCAGCAGCGACGTGGTTTCAGGGGGGAATGAGAAACTGTTTTTT. As protein: CASSDVVSGGNEKLFF.

This clone turned up a few times. The rearrangement joins TRBV7-9 to TRBJ1-1, with 12 positions matching TRBD1. Germline V gene data show CDR1 as SEHNR and CDR2 as FQNEAQ (reference sequence). This CDR3 comprises 15 residues. Germline trimming cut 5 bases from V and 7 bases from J; bases unmatched to any gene: 8. Here the CDR3 DNA reads TGTGCCAGCAGCCCTACCGGGACAGGGGGCCTTGAAGCTTTCTTT. Encoded protein: CASSPTGTGGLEAFF.

This chain links TRBV6-5 with TRBJ1-4; TRBD1 aligns across 9 bases. V shed 8 bases, J shed 11 bases, and the junction held 12 bases outside the gene matches. CDR1 and CDR2 from the germline V gene are MNHEY and SVGAGI. The CDR3 runs to 14 residues. This CDR3 reads CASAAGQGRGKLFF. DNA for the CDR3: TGTGCCAGCGCGGCGGGACAGGGTAGGGGGAAACTGTTTTTT.

The rearrangement links TRBV5-1 to TRBJ1-4, with D tentatively TRBD1 (5 bases). The CDR3 contains 16 residues. V lost 2 bases and J 4 bases, leaving 15 bases between the germline ends. Germline values: CDR1 SGHRS, CDR2 YFSETQ. The CDR3 sequence: CASSFTSETDNEKLFF. CDR3 DNA: TGCGCCAGCAGCTTTACCTCCGAGACAGATAATGAAAAACTGTTTTTT.

J is TRBJ1-2 and V is TRBV29-1; a possible D gene is TRBD1 (5 bases). The CDR3 totals 16 residues. From germline, CDR1 is SQVTM and CDR2 ANQGSEA. V was cut by 6 bases and J by 4 bases, with 24 bases left in between. The CDR3 here is CSVTPTVLNEPYGYTF. CDR3 nucleotide sequence: TGCAGCGTGACCCCGACAGTCCTCAACGAGCCCTATGGCTACACCTTC.